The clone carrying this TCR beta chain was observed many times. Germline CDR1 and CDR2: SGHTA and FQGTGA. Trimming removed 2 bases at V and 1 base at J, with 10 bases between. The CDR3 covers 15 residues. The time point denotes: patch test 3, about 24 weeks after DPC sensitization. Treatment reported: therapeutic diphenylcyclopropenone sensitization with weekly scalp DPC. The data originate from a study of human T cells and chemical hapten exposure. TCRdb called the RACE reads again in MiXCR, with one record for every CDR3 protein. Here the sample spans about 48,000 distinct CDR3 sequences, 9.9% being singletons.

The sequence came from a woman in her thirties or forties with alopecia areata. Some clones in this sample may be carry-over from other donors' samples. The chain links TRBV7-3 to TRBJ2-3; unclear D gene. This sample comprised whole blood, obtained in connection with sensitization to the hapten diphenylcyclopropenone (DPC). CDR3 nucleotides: TGTGCCAGCAGCTTACTCTGGGGTGGCACAGATACGCAGTATTTT. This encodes CASSLLWGGTDTQYF.